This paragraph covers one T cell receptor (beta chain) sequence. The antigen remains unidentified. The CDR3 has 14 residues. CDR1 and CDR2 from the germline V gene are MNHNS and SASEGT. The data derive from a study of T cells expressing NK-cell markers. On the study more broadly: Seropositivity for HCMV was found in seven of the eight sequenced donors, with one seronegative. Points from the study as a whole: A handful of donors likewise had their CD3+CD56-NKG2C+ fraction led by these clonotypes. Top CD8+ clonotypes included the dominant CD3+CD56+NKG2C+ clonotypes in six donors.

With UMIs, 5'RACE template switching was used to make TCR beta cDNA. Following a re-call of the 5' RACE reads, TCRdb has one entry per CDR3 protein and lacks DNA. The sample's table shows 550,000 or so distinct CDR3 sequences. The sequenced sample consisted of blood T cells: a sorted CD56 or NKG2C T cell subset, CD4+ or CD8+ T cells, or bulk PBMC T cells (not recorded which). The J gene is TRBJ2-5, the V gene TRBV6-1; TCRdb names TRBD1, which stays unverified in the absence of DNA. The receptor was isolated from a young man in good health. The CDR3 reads CASAWGQGRETQYF.